This is a list of T cell receptor beta chains from one sample in a study of blood T cell repertoires in COVID-19. Assay: immunoSEQ multiplex PCR; the TCRdb copy retains only in-frame clones and omits some. The repertoire holds approximately 140,000 clones, with about four fifths as singletons. Input material: PBMCs or T cells enriched from blood (not recorded which). The receptors shown here come from a woman aged 45-60 years who had been exposed to COVID-19. The CDR3 runs from the conserved cysteine through the conserved F or W. D genes are given only for firm matches. Expanded clones get a size class; other rows say once, few or many, or leave the size out.

TRBD2,TRBV5-1,-,TRBJ2-7,CASSSGTIYEQYF,TGCGCCAGCAGCTCCGGGACTATCTACGAGCAGTACTTC
TRBD2,TRBV3-1/TRBV3-2,few,TRBJ2-1,CASSQGLAGGNEQFF,TGTGCCAGCAGCCAAGGGCTAGCGGGGGGCAATGAGCAGTTCTTC
TRBD1,TRBV5-1,-,TRBJ1-2,CASNTGVANYGYTF,TGCGCCAGCAACACAGGGGTTGCTAACTATGGCTACACCTTC
-,TRBV2,-,TRBJ2-7,CASRPIQGNNEQYF,TGTGCCAGCAGGCCTATCCAGGGGAACAACGAGCAGTACTTC
-,TRBV29-1,few,TRBJ1-2,CSVGGVNYGYTF,TGCAGCGTTGGGGGGGTAAACTATGGCTACACCTTC
-,TRBV9,-,TRBJ2-3,CASSPPGRGTDTQYF,TGTGCCAGCAGCCCCCCCGGGCGGGGCACAGATACGCAGTATTTT
-,TRBV11-2,few,TRBJ2-5,CASSLGSKKETQYF,TGTGCCAGCAGCTTGGGGAGCAAAAAAGAGACCCAGTACTTC
-,TRBV5-4,-,TRBJ1-4,CASSQTGTSNEKLFF,TGTGCCAGCAGCCAAACCGGGACAAGTAATGAAAAACTGTTTTTT
-,TRBV5-1,-,TRBJ1-3,CASSLQVASGNTIYF,TGCGCCAGCAGCTTGCAGGTCGCCTCTGGAAACACCATATATTTT
-,TRBV2,-,TRBJ1-2,CASKGTKGNVRHGYTF,TGTGCCAGTAAAGGGACTAAGGGGAACGTTCGCCATGGCTACACCTTC
TRBD1,TRBV10-3,-,TRBJ2-1,CAIRTGAGDEQFF,TGTGCCATCAGGACAGGGGCGGGCGATGAGCAGTTCTTC
TRBD1,TRBV19,-,TRBJ2-5,CASRFQGVPTQYF,TGTGCCAGTAGATTCCAGGGGGTGCCGACCCAGTACTTC
TRBD2,TRBV2,-,TRBJ2-1,CASSEAGGPVGEQFF,TGTGCCAGCAGTGAAGCGGGAGGGCCGGTTGGTGAGCAGTTCTTC
TRBD1,TRBV3-1/TRBV3-2,-,TRBJ1-5,CASSRQGSNQPQHF,TGTGCCAGCAGCCGACAGGGGAGCAATCAGCCCCAGCATTTT
TRBD1,TRBV7-3,-,TRBJ2-3,CASSPTGTGSDTQYF,TGTGCCAGCAGCCCGACCGGGACAGGGTCGGATACGCAGTATTTT
-,TRBV7-9,-,TRBJ1-1,CASSLGNQGMGTEAFF,TGTGCCAGCAGCTTAGGTAACCAGGGGATGGGCACTGAAGCTTTCTTT
-,TRBV7-3,-,TRBJ2-2,CASSLSVREGGELFF,TGTGCCAGCAGCTTATCGGTCCGGGAAGGCGGGGAGCTGTTTTTT
-,TRBV7-9,few,TRBJ1-1,CASSRSGGTEAFF,TGTGCCAGCAGCCGATCCGGGGGCACTGAAGCTTTCTTT
-,TRBV19,-,TRBJ2-7,CASSIQGSSYEQYF,TGTGCCAGTAGTATTCAGGGGAGTTCCTACGAGCAGTACTTC
TRBD1,TRBV11-2,-,TRBJ2-3,CASSLGQGGTDTQYF,TGTGCCAGCAGCTTAGGCCAGGGGGGCACAGATACGCAGTATTTT
-,TRBV5-1,-,TRBJ2-2,CASSDNRVSGGELFF,TGCGCCAGCAGCGACAACAGGGTCTCGGGCGGGGAGCTGTTTTTT
TRBD1,TRBV7-9,few,TRBJ1-5,CASSLGGTVNQPQHF,TGTGCCAGCAGCTTAGGGGGGACAGTCAATCAGCCCCAGCATTTT
-,TRBV2,-,TRBJ1-6,CASKPLGEGNSPLHF,TGTGCCAGCAAGCCCCTAGGGGAGGGAAATTCACCCCTCCACTTT
-,TRBV10-1,-,TRBJ2-2,CASSESTGNTGELFF,TGCGCCAGCAGTGAGTCGACAGGGAACACCGGGGAGCTGTTTTTT
TRBD1,TRBV9,-,TRBJ2-4,CASSPRDRGGANIQYF,TGTGCCAGCAGCCCTAGGGACAGGGGAGGTGCAAACATTCAGTACTTC
-,TRBV7-9,few,TRBJ1-1,CASNNWGGDEAFF,TGTGCCAGCAACAACTGGGGGGGCGATGAAGCTTTCTTT
TRBD1,TRBV10-3,-,TRBJ2-7,CAISYEDRATYEQYF,TGTGCCATCAGCTATGAGGACAGGGCGACCTACGAGCAGTACTTC
TRBD1,TRBV19,-,TRBJ2-7,CASSTAGGYEQYF,TGTGCCAGTAGTACCGCAGGGGGCTACGAGCAGTACTTC
-,TRBV4-3,-,TRBJ2-5,CASSQDGLGEETQYF,TGCGCCAGCAGCCAAGACGGCCTAGGGGAAGAGACCCAGTACTTC
TRBD1,TRBV6-5,-,TRBJ1-1,CASRVGQGRGTEAFF,TGTGCCAGCAGGGTAGGACAGGGTCGGGGCACTGAAGCTTTCTTT
TRBD1,TRBV5-6,-,TRBJ1-4,CASSLGTGGVGEKLFF,TGTGCCAGCAGCTTGGGGACAGGGGGAGTCGGGGAAAAACTGTTTTTT
TRBD1,TRBV5-1,-,TRBJ1-6,CASSSGQPNSPLHF,TGCGCCAGCAGCTCGGGACAGCCAAATTCACCCCTCCACTTT
-,TRBV5-6,once,TRBJ2-7,CASSRRQDYEQYF,TGTGCCAGCAGCCGAAGACAAGACTACGAGCAGTACTTC
-,TRBV19,-,TRBJ2-1,CASSLRPKGGGLYNEQFF,TGTGCCAGTAGTCTTCGCCCCAAGGGAGGAGGCCTATACAATGAGCAGTTCTTC
TRBD2,TRBV5-1,-,TRBJ2-5,CASSLVTSGKKTQYF,TGCGCCAGCAGCTTGGTGACTAGCGGGAAAAAGACCCAGTACTTC
-,TRBV7-3,-,TRBJ2-1,CASSSSLGGNEQFF,TGTGCCAGCAGCTCGTCCCTTGGGGGGAATGAGCAGTTCTTC
TRBD2,TRBV9,-,TRBJ2-7,CASSVGTRSSYEQYF,TGTGCCAGCAGCGTCGGGACTAGGAGCTCCTACGAGCAGTACTTC
-,TRBV3-1/TRBV3-2,-,TRBJ1-4,CASSRTIQEEKLFF,TGTGCCAGCAGCCGGACAATCCAAGAGGAAAAACTGTTTTTT
-,TRBV29-1,-,TRBJ2-7,CSVEAGEEQYF,TGCAGCGTTGAGGCAGGGGAAGAGCAGTACTTC
-,TRBV7-2,-,TRBJ2-3,CASSLGQGSTDTQYF,TGTGCCAGCAGCTTAGGGCAGGGCAGCACAGATACGCAGTATTTT
-,TRBV7-8,-,TRBJ2-1,CASSLGLRGRGYNEQFF,TGTGCCAGCAGCTTGGGGCTTCGTGGGCGGGGTTACAATGAGCAGTTCTTC
TRBD1,TRBV24-1,-,TRBJ1-2,CATSDLGGGVYGYTF,TGTGCCACCAGTGATTTGGGAGGGGGCGTCTATGGCTACACCTTC
-,TRBV3-1/TRBV3-2,-,TRBJ2-1,CASSQRGNEQFF,TGTGCCAGCAGCCAACGGGGAAATGAGCAGTTCTTC